The rows below give T cell receptor beta chains drawn from one sample of a study of OX40 agonist ivuxolimab in advanced cancers. Produced via immunoSEQ multiplex PCR; TCRdb's table is partial and in-frame only. This sample has 30,000 or so clones, with approximately 89% found just once. Sequenced material: CD4+ or CD8+ T cells sorted from blood, taken in a trial of the OX40 agonist ivuxolimab. These TCRs come from an adult with an advanced solid tumor such as melanoma, head and neck, liver or kidney cancer. Both conserved end residues are part of each CDR3. D genes are given only for firm matches. The size entry is marked missing in some rows and otherwise reads once, few, many or a size class.

D gene: .
J gene: TRBJ2-1
V gene: TRBV5-1
clone size: .
CDR3 protein: CASSPTGQSSYNEQFF
CDR3 DNA: TGCGCCAGCAGCCCGACGGGACAAAGCTCCTACAATGAGCAGTTCTTC

D gene: .
J gene: TRBJ2-3
V gene: TRBV7-8
clone size: .
CDR3 protein: CASSLVLSTDTQYF
CDR3 DNA: TGTGCCAGCAGCTTAGTATTGAGCACAGATACGCAGTATTTT

D gene: TRBD1
J gene: TRBJ2-7
V gene: TRBV28
clone size: .
CDR3 protein: CASRDRGLMSGSEQYF
CDR3 DNA: TGTGCCAGCCGGGACAGGGGTCTGATGAGCGGGAGTGAGCAGTACTTC

D gene: TRBD1
J gene: TRBJ2-7
V gene: TRBV2
clone size: .
CDR3 protein: CASSQGAFGEQYF
CDR3 DNA: TGTGCCAGCAGCCAGGGGGCTTTCGGCGAGCAGTACTTC

D gene: .
J gene: TRBJ2-7
V gene: TRBV2
clone size: once
CDR3 protein: CASSAGGGLFYEQYF
CDR3 DNA: TGTGCCAGCAGCGCCGGAGGGGGCCTCTTCTACGAGCAGTACTTC

D gene: .
J gene: TRBJ2-7
V gene: TRBV11-2
clone size: .
CDR3 protein: CASSLPDSDISYEQYF
CDR3 DNA: TGTGCCAGCAGCTTGCCGGACAGTGACATCTCCTACGAGCAGTACTTC

D gene: TRBD1
J gene: TRBJ2-7
V gene: TRBV27
clone size: .
CDR3 protein: CASSFEGQGAHEQYF
CDR3 DNA: TGTGCCAGCAGTTTTGAGGGACAGGGGGCACACGAGCAGTACTTC

D gene: .
J gene: TRBJ2-3
V gene: TRBV30
clone size: .
CDR3 protein: CAWRIGSSAPPDTQYF
CDR3 DNA: TGTGCCTGGAGGATAGGAAGTTCGGCCCCCCCCGATACGCAGTATTTT

D gene: TRBD1
J gene: TRBJ2-2
V gene: TRBV28
clone size: .
CDR3 protein: CASSTGGPGELFF
CDR3 DNA: TGTGCCAGCAGTACAGGGGGCCCCGGGGAGCTGTTTTTT

D gene: .
J gene: TRBJ2-3
V gene: TRBV29-1
clone size: .
CDR3 protein: CSVSGLPRQGDTQYF
CDR3 DNA: TGCAGCGTTTCGGGACTTCCCCGGCAGGGAGATACGCAGTATTTT

D gene: .
J gene: TRBJ2-2
V gene: TRBV6-5
clone size: .
CDR3 protein: CASSFGPSTGELFF
CDR3 DNA: TGTGCCAGCAGTTTCGGACCCAGCACCGGGGAGCTGTTTTTT

D gene: TRBD1
J gene: TRBJ1-1
V gene: TRBV19
clone size: .
CDR3 protein: CASSISALSDRERGVTEAFF
CDR3 DNA: TGTGCCAGTAGTATTTCCGCACTCTCCGACAGGGAAAGGGGGGTTACTGAAGCTTTCTTT

D gene: TRBD1
J gene: TRBJ1-5
V gene: TRBV11-2
clone size: .
CDR3 protein: CASSLEGTEPQHF
CDR3 DNA: TGTGCCAGCAGCTTAGAGGGGACAGAGCCCCAGCATTTT

D gene: .
J gene: TRBJ2-2
V gene: TRBV19
clone size: .
CDR3 protein: CASSPGDPNTGELFF
CDR3 DNA: TGTGCCAGTAGCCCGGGGGACCCGAACACCGGGGAGCTGTTTTTT

D gene: .
J gene: TRBJ1-5
V gene: TRBV28
clone size: .
CDR3 protein: CASSDPDQPQHF
CDR3 DNA: TGTGCCAGCAGCGACCCGGATCAGCCCCAGCATTTT

D gene: .
J gene: TRBJ1-1
V gene: TRBV5-5
clone size: .
CDR3 protein: CASSHLNTEAFF
CDR3 DNA: TGTGCCAGCAGCCACCTGAACACTGAAGCTTTCTTT

D gene: .
J gene: TRBJ2-1
V gene: TRBV7-6
clone size: .
CDR3 protein: CASSPGTKTYNEQFF
CDR3 DNA: TGTGCCAGCAGCCCAGGGACCAAAACCTACAATGAGCAGTTCTTC

D gene: TRBD2
J gene: TRBJ2-3
V gene: TRBV29-1
clone size: .
CDR3 protein: CSSYSGDSTDTQYF
CDR3 DNA: TGCAGCTCATATAGCGGGGACAGCACAGATACGCAGTATTTT

D gene: .
J gene: TRBJ2-7
V gene: TRBV28
clone size: .
CDR3 protein: CASSASGASYEQYF
CDR3 DNA: TGTGCCAGCAGTGCATCCGGGGCCTCCTACGAGCAGTACTTC

D gene: .
J gene: TRBJ2-2
V gene: TRBV2
clone size: .
CDR3 protein: CASRFHAQGGGELFF
CDR3 DNA: TGTGCCAGCAGGTTTCATGCCCAGGGCGGCGGGGAGCTGTTTTTT

D gene: TRBD1
J gene: TRBJ2-7
V gene: TRBV6-1
clone size: .
CDR3 protein: CASSWTGTYEQYF
CDR3 DNA: TGTGCCAGCAGCTGGACAGGGACATACGAGCAGTACTTC

D gene: TRBD1
J gene: TRBJ2-7
V gene: TRBV28
clone size: .
CDR3 protein: CASKPIPPGQPPAPSYEQYF
CDR3 DNA: TGTGCCAGCAAGCCAATCCCACCGGGACAGCCTCCCGCGCCCTCCTACGAGCAGTACTTC

D gene: TRBD2
J gene: TRBJ2-5
V gene: TRBV11-1
clone size: .
CDR3 protein: CASSPTSGMGETQYF
CDR3 DNA: TGTGCCAGCAGCCCGACTAGCGGGATGGGAGAGACCCAGTACTTC

D gene: TRBD2
J gene: TRBJ2-5
V gene: TRBV27
clone size: once
CDR3 protein: CASSLGSGGQETQYF
CDR3 DNA: TGTGCCAGCAGTTTGGGTAGCGGGGGGCAAGAGACCCAGTACTTC

D gene: .
J gene: TRBJ2-6
V gene: TRBV4-1
clone size: .
CDR3 protein: CASSQDPGPTSGANVLTF
CDR3 DNA: TGCGCCAGCAGCCAAGACCCGGGCCCCACCTCTGGGGCCAACGTCCTGACTTTC

D gene: .
J gene: TRBJ2-7
V gene: TRBV5-6
clone size: .
CDR3 protein: CASSLWTLGDEQYF
CDR3 DNA: TGTGCCAGCAGCTTATGGACTCTCGGGGACGAGCAGTACTTC

D gene: .
J gene: TRBJ2-3
V gene: TRBV5-1
clone size: once
CDR3 protein: CASSLLYSSRDTQYF
CDR3 DNA: TGCGCCAGCAGCTTGTTGTACAGCTCCAGGGATACGCAGTATTTT

D gene: TRBD2
J gene: TRBJ2-7
V gene: TRBV9
clone size: .
CDR3 protein: CASSVGVAGGFYEQYF
CDR3 DNA: TGTGCCAGCAGCGTAGGAGTAGCGGGAGGGTTTTACGAGCAGTACTTC

D gene: .
J gene: TRBJ2-3
V gene: TRBV7-8
clone size: .
CDR3 protein: CASSFLAGQLKLRGTDTQYF
CDR3 DNA: TGTGCCAGCAGCTTCCTGGCGGGACAGCTCAAACTGCGAGGCACAGATACGCAGTATTTT

D gene: .
J gene: TRBJ2-6
V gene: TRBV15
clone size: .
CDR3 protein: CATRLDNSGANVLTF
CDR3 DNA: TGTGCCACCAGGTTGGACAACTCTGGGGCCAACGTCCTGACTTTC

D gene: .
J gene: TRBJ1-6
V gene: TRBV4-2
clone size: .
CDR3 protein: CASSQRQGAPNSPLHF
CDR3 DNA: TGTGCCAGCAGCCAAAGGCAAGGGGCGCCTAATTCACCCCTCCACTTT

D gene: .
J gene: TRBJ2-1
V gene: TRBV28
clone size: .
CDR3 protein: CASSFFGGESSYNEQFF
CDR3 DNA: TGTGCCAGCAGTTTTTTTGGCGGAGAAAGCTCCTACAATGAGCAGTTCTTC

D gene: .
J gene: TRBJ1-3
V gene: TRBV4-1
clone size: .
CDR3 protein: CASSQILGLSGNTIYF
CDR3 DNA: TGCGCCAGCAGCCAAATCCTAGGGCTATCTGGAAACACCATATATTTT

D gene: .
J gene: TRBJ2-7
V gene: TRBV9
clone size: .
CDR3 protein: CASSSDTGLVNEQYF
CDR3 DNA: TGTGCCAGCAGCTCTGACACCGGGCTAGTCAACGAGCAGTACTTC

D gene: .
J gene: TRBJ1-3
V gene: TRBV2
clone size: .
CDR3 protein: CASLGRREAGNTIYF
CDR3 DNA: TGTGCCAGCCTAGGCAGGAGAGAGGCTGGAAACACCATATATTTT

D gene: .
J gene: TRBJ1-3
V gene: TRBV5-1
clone size: .
CDR3 protein: CASSQQGGNTIYF
CDR3 DNA: TGCGCCAGCAGCCAACAGGGCGGAAACACCATATATTTT

D gene: TRBD2
J gene: TRBJ2-7
V gene: TRBV29-1
clone size: once
CDR3 protein: CSVGGTSGGKVENEQYF
CDR3 DNA: TGCAGCGTCGGAGGGACTAGCGGGGGGAAGGTAGAAAACGAGCAGTACTTC

D gene: TRBD1
J gene: TRBJ2-2
V gene: TRBV7-9
clone size: .
CDR3 protein: CASSSGQGGTGELFF
CDR3 DNA: TGTGCCAGCAGCTCGGGACAGGGAGGCACCGGGGAGCTGTTTTTT

D gene: .
J gene: TRBJ1-2
V gene: TRBV9
clone size: .
CDR3 protein: CASSVGQTYGYTF
CDR3 DNA: TGTGCCAGCAGCGTCGGACAAACCTATGGCTACACCTTC

D gene: TRBD2
J gene: TRBJ2-3
V gene: TRBV19
clone size: .
CDR3 protein: CASSMGTSGHSTDTQYF
CDR3 DNA: TGTGCCAGTAGTATGGGGACTAGCGGACATAGCACAGATACGCAGTATTTT

D gene: .
J gene: TRBJ1-1
V gene: TRBV6-6
clone size: .
CDR3 protein: CASSYYLGGTDTEAFF
CDR3 DNA: TGTGCCAGCAGTTACTATCTTGGGGGAACGGACACTGAAGCTTTCTTT